A selection of T cell receptor beta chains follows, all from one sample in a study of blood T cell repertoires in COVID-19. Clones were read by immunoSEQ multiplex PCR, and TCRdb kept only the in-frame ones, dropping some. The sample gives roughly 97,000 clones, 87% of which show up once; about 15% is in the top ten. The sequenced material came from peripheral blood. The receptors were sampled from a man between 45 and 60 years old with acute or convalescent COVID-19. CDR3s include the opening cysteine and the closing phenylalanine or tryptophan. D genes are given only for firm matches. A clone size is listed for some rows: how often the clone was seen (once, few, many), or a class if it is expanded.

j_gene | v_gene | d_gene | abundance | CDR3nt | CDR3aa
TRBJ2-2 | TRBV5-6 | . | . | TGTGCCAGCAGCTTGGGACAGGTTAACACCGGGGAGCTGTTTTTT | CASSLGQVNTGELFF
TRBJ1-3 | TRBV5-1 | . | few | TGCGCCAGCAGCATCGCTCCCACCGGGACTGGAAACACCATATATTTT | CASSIAPTGTGNTIYF
TRBJ2-2 | TRBV29-1 | TRBD1 | . | TGCAGCGTCTGGGACAGGGACACCGGGGAGCTGTTTTTT | CSVWDRDTGELFF
TRBJ2-1 | TRBV2 | . | . | TGTGCCAGCAGTGCAGACAATGAGCAGTTCTTC | CASSADNEQFF
TRBJ1-2 | TRBV5-1 | TRBD1 | . | TGCGCCAGCAGCCCGGACAGGGTTCCGGATGGCTACACCTTC | CASSPDRVPDGYTF
TRBJ2-4 | TRBV28 | TRBD1 | few | TGTGCCGCAGGGGGAAACATTCAGTACTTC | CAAGGNIQYF
TRBJ2-1 | TRBV28 | TRBD2 | . | TGTGCCAGCAGCCAAGGGACTAGCGGTTATGAGCAGTTCTTC | CASSQGTSGYEQFF
TRBJ2-1 | TRBV10-3 | . | . | TGTGCCATGGGGGACTACCAGGGGTACAATGAGCAGTTCTTC | CAMGDYQGYNEQFF
TRBJ2-7 | TRBV28 | . | . | TGTGCCAGCAGTTTATCCGGGGTCGAGCAGTACTTC | CASSLSGVEQYF
TRBJ2-1 | TRBV3-1/TRBV3-2 | . | . | TGTGCCAGCAGCCCCGGTAGCTCCTACAATGAGCAGTTCTTC | CASSPGSSYNEQFF
TRBJ2-3 | TRBV5-8 | . | . | TGTGCCAGCAGCCAACCCACGGTAGCAGATACGCAGTATTTT | CASSQPTVADTQYF
TRBJ2-1 | TRBV29-1 | TRBD2 | . | TGCAGCGTGGGGGGGACTCCGAGGAATGAGCAGTTCTTC | CSVGGTPRNEQFF
TRBJ2-1 | TRBV7-2 | . | once | TGTGCCAGCAGCTTAGAAGGGTCTTCGGGAGTAAGTGAGCAGTTCTTC | CASSLEGSSGVSEQFF
TRBJ1-1 | TRBV19 | TRBD1 | . | TGTGCCAGTAGTAGAGACAGGGACACTGAAGCTTTCTTT | CASSRDRDTEAFF
TRBJ1-6 | TRBV14 | TRBD1 | . | TGTGCCAGCAGTCCCACGGCGGACAGGGTGAAGTCAGGGGTCGGTTCACCCCTCCACTTT | CASSPTADRVKSGVGSPLHF
TRBJ2-5 | TRBV5-1 | . | once | TGCGCCAGCGGGGAGGGGGGGATACAAGAGACCCAGTACTTC | CASGEGGIQETQYF
TRBJ2-7 | TRBV28 | . | . | TGTGCCAGCAGTCGGACAGCCCGTGCCCCCTACGAGCAGTACTTC | CASSRTARAPYEQYF
TRBJ1-1 | TRBV6-5 | TRBD1 | . | TGTGCCAGCAGTCTCGACAGGGGGCAAGGAGCTTTCTTT | CASSLDRGQGAFF
TRBJ2-3 | TRBV11-2 | . | . | TGTGCCAGCAGCTTAGAGGGCATTAGCACAGATACGCAGTATTTT | CASSLEGISTDTQYF
TRBJ1-6 | TRBV15 | TRBD1 | . | TGTGCCACCAGCAGCTGGGACAGCCATTCACCCCTCCACTTT | CATSSWDSHSPLHF
TRBJ2-3 | TRBV5-1 | . | . | TGCGCCAGCAGCTTGTGGAGTGCAGATACGCAGTATTTT | CASSLWSADTQYF
TRBJ2-2 | TRBV7-2 | . | once | TGTGCCAGCAGCTTGGGCGGGATTAACACCGGGGAGCTGTTTTTT | CASSLGGINTGELFF
TRBJ1-5 | TRBV20-1 | . | . | TGCAGTGCTAGTAGAGGGAATCAGCCCCAGCATTTT | CSASRGNQPQHF
TRBJ2-3 | TRBV27 | . | . | TGTGCCAGCAGTTTCCCAGCGGCAGATACGCAGTATTTT | CASSFPAADTQYF
TRBJ2-7 | TRBV7-6 | . | . | TGTGCCAGCAGTCCAGCTGGCGGTTCCGAGCAGTACTTC | CASSPAGGSEQYF
TRBJ2-5 | TRBV11-3 | . | . | TGTGCCAGCAGCACCAGGGTAACAGTAGTTGGGGAGACCCAGTACTTC | CASSTRVTVVGETQYF
TRBJ2-1 | TRBV12-3/TRBV12-4 | . | . | TGTGCCAGCAGCACCTATACGGAGCAGTTCTTC | CASSTYTEQFF
TRBJ2-5 | TRBV9 | TRBD2 | . | TGTGCCAGCAGCGTAGCTAGCGGGGTTCAAGAGACCCAGTACTTC | CASSVASGVQETQYF
TRBJ2-1 | TRBV5-1 | TRBD2 | . | TGCGCCAGCAGCTTGGAGGGAAGCGGGGCCTCCTACAATGAGCAGTTCTTC | CASSLEGSGASYNEQFF
TRBJ2-7 | TRBV5-6 | TRBD2 | . | TGTGCCAGCAGCCCGCTGGGGGGGAACTACGAGCAGTACTTC | CASSPLGGNYEQYF
TRBJ2-7 | TRBV30 | . | . | TGTGCCTGGAGTGTACTTGGTTCGTCGAGAGAGCAGTACTTC | CAWSVLGSSREQYF
TRBJ1-5 | TRBV19 | . | few | TGTGCCAGTAGTATAAGCCAAAATCAGCCCCAGCATTTT | CASSISQNQPQHF
TRBJ1-1 | TRBV7-8 | TRBD1 | once | TGTGCCAGCAGCTCCCCGACAGGGGTCGCCACTGAAGCTTTCTTT | CASSSPTGVATEAFF
TRBJ1-1 | TRBV4-2 | . | . | TGTGCCAGCAGCCAGAGACGGACTCAAGGTACTGAAGCTTTCTTT | CASSQRRTQGTEAFF
TRBJ2-2 | TRBV28 | . | . | TGTGCCAGCAGCTACGGGGTTCCCGGGGAGCTGTTTTTT | CASSYGVPGELFF
TRBJ1-5 | TRBV5-1 | TRBD1 | . | TGCGCCAGCAGCCAAGGGACAGAAAAGAATCAGCCCCAGCATTTT | CASSQGTEKNQPQHF
TRBJ2-7 | TRBV4-2 | TRBD1 | . | TGTGCCAGCAGCCAAGATAGGGCAGGGGGCGAGCAGTACTTC | CASSQDRAGGEQYF
TRBJ1-6 | TRBV19 | . | . | TGTGCCGCGGCAGCCTATAATTCACCCCTCCACTTT | CAAAAYNSPLHF
TRBJ2-7 | TRBV7-8 | TRBD1 | . | TGTGCCAGCAGCCCGGACAGGGGGGGCGAGCAGTACTTC | CASSPDRGGEQYF
TRBJ1-5 | TRBV19 | . | . | TGTGCCAGTAGTATACAGGTCAATCAGCCCCAGCATTTT | CASSIQVNQPQHF
TRBJ1-5 | TRBV25-1 | . | . | TGTGCCAGCAGTGAATTCCTCAGGGATCAGCCCCAGCATTTT | CASSEFLRDQPQHF
TRBJ2-1 | TRBV5-1 | TRBD1 | . | TGCGCCAGCAGAGGACAGGGAAGGCTGGGGAATGAGCAGTTCTTC | CASRGQGRLGNEQFF
TRBJ2-1 | TRBV11-2 | . | . | TGTGCCAGCAGCTTAGGGACGGGGGTCTACAATGAGCAGTTCTTC | CASSLGTGVYNEQFF
TRBJ2-7 | TRBV27 | TRBD1 | . | TGTGCCAGCAGTCCCTACCTGACAGGGCCCCTCGACGAGCAGTACTTC | CASSPYLTGPLDEQYF
TRBJ2-1 | TRBV27 | TRBD2 | . | TGTGCCAGCACCCCGCCTAGCGGGGTCGACAATGAGCAGTTCTTC | CASTPPSGVDNEQFF
TRBJ1-4 | TRBV6-4 | . | . | TGTGCCAGCAGTCACTCCGGAGGTCCTGGGGAAAAACTGTTTTTT | CASSHSGGPGEKLFF
TRBJ2-3 | TRBV5-4 | TRBD2 | once | TGTGCCAGCAGCTCCTCCAAGACTAGCGGGAGGTTTAATACAGATACGCAGTATTTT | CASSSSKTSGRFNTDTQYF
TRBJ1-5 | TRBV15 | . | . | TGTGCCACCAGCAGAGACGCCCGCGTCCAGGGCAATCAGCCCCAGCATTTT | CATSRDARVQGNQPQHF
TRBJ2-1 | TRBV24-1 | TRBD2 | . | TGTGCCACCAGGGGCGGGACTAGCGGGAGTTACAATGAGCAGTTCTTC | CATRGGTSGSYNEQFF
TRBJ2-1 | TRBV30 | . | once | TGTGCCTGGAGTTGGGCAGGTCAACGGTTCTTC | CAWSWAGQRFF
TRBJ2-7 | TRBV7-2 | . | . | TGTGCCAGCAGCTTAGCAGGGACATCTTTCTACGAGCAGTACTTC | CASSLAGTSFYEQYF
TRBJ2-5 | TRBV13 | TRBD2 | . | TGTGCCAGCAGCTCAGCGGGACCGGGTGAGACCCAGTACTTC | CASSSAGPGETQYF
TRBJ2-7 | TRBV5-1 | . | . | TGCGCCAGCAGCTTGGACAGGCGTTCCTACGAGCAGTACTTC | CASSLDRRSYEQYF
TRBJ2-1 | TRBV2 | TRBD1 | . | TGTGCCAGCTATACCGGACAGGGTCAGTGGAACAATGAGCAGTTCTTC | CASYTGQGQWNNEQFF
TRBJ1-2 | TRBV29-1 | . | . | TGCAGCGCCGGGGGGCCCTCCCAAATCAACTATGGCTACACCTTC | CSAGGPSQINYGYTF